Following are 11 T cell receptor beta chains from one sample sequenced in a study of CD8+CD57+ T cells in acquired aplastic anemia. The template for TCR beta VDJ and CDR3 sequence profiling was genomic DNA. MiXCR was run by TCRdb on the reads, yielding one entry per CDR3 protein. This table holds 150,000 to 200,000 distinct CDR3 sequences, around half found once. All patients picked for sequencing had shown, by flow cytometry, an expansion of CD8+CD57+ cells. Sequencing was carried out using sorted CD4+, CD8+, or CD8+CD57+ T cells (not recorded which) from PBMCs. The receptors derive from a human donor with aplastic anemia.

J is TRBJ2-1 and V is TRBV5-4; TRBD1 matches 10 bases. This CDR3 has 15 amino acids. J gave up 6 bases and V 1 base, and 4 bases lay outside the gene matches. Per germline, CDR1 SGHNT and CDR2 YYREEE (reference sequence). DNA for the CDR3: TGTGCCAGCAGCTTGCTCGGGACAGGGGTCAATGAGCAGTTCTTC. Its protein is CASSLLGTGVNEQFF.

This clonotype was picked up a small number of times. The chain uses TRBV18 and TRBJ1-1; D gene uncertain. CDR1 is KGHSH and CDR2 is LQKENI in the germline V gene. This CDR3 is built from 13 residues. The V end was cut by 3 bases, the J end by 4 bases, with 9 bases between. The CDR3: CASSPGIGTEAFF. Written as DNA, the CDR3 is TGTGCCAGCTCACCGGGCATTGGCACTGAAGCTTTCTTT.

The chain links TRBV7-2 to TRBJ1-1; D uncertain. Trimming removed 5 bases at V and 7 bases at J, with 14 bases between. The CDR3 sequence is 13 residues long. The germline V gene encodes CDR1 SGHTA and CDR2 FQGNSA. The DNA for the CDR3 is TGTGCCAGCAGCAAACAACAGAAGAGTGAAGCTTTCTTT. Its translation is CASSKQQKSEAFF.

The chain links TRBV2 to TRBJ1-6; 9 bases match TRBD1. V shed 5 bases and J 7 bases; nucleotides not matched to a gene: 6. Germline V gene lookup returns CDR1 SNHLY and CDR2 FYNNEI. The CDR3 sequence is 15 residues long. CDR3 in amino acids: CASSPQGAENSPLHF. The CDR3, as DNA: TGTGCCAGCAGTCCACAGGGGGCTGAGAATTCACCCCTCCACTTT.

This chain joins TRBV7-7 and TRBJ2-5, with D possibly TRBD1 on 6 matching bases. The CDR3 runs 13 residues. Per the germline V gene, CDR1 is SSHAT and CDR2 is FNYEAQ (reference sequence). Deletions cut 6 bases from V and 2 bases from J, with 10 bases between. DNA for the CDR3: TGTGCCAGCAGTTCGGACAGACAAGAGACCCAGTACTTC. It translates to CASSSDRQETQYF.

In the case of this clonotype: This may be a read error: a much more frequent sequence differs by one nucleotide. The V and J genes are TRBV16 and TRBJ2-6; D may be TRBD1 (5 bases). The CDR3 consists of 16 residues. Germline V gene data show CDR1 as KGHSY and CDR2 as FQNENV. CDR3 loop: CASSPRPGSGANALTF. Here the CDR3 DNA reads TGTGCCAGCAGCCCAAGACCGGGCTCTGGGGCCAACGCCCTGACTTTC. Filled out from reference TRBV16 and TRBJ2-6, the complete variable domain reads GEEVAQTPKHLVRGEGQKAKLYCAPIKGHSYVFWYQQVLKNEFKFLISFQNENVFDETGMPKERFSAKCLPNSPCSLEIQATKLEDSAVYFCASSPRPGSGANALTFGAGSRLTVL.

This clonotype occurred many times. The V call is TRBV12-3 or TRBV12-4, the J call TRBJ2-1; D is possibly TRBD1 or TRBD2 (5 bases each). V lost 8 bases, J lost 0 bases, and 11 bases lay in between. The CDR3 contains 14 residues. CDR3 sequence (DNA): TGTGCCAGCGGGGGTCAGAGCTCCTACAATGAGCAGTTCTTC. Protein product: CASGGQSSYNEQFF.

This clonotype was recorded a few times. V gene TRBV2 combines with J gene TRBJ1-5, with no clear D. The CDR3 spans 12 residues. V lost 11 bases to trimming and J lost 7 bases, with 15 bases between them. CDR1 and CDR2 (germline): SNHLY, FYNNEI. Here the CDR3 reads CASSRLVQPQHF. In DNA, the CDR3 is TGTGCCTCCAGCCGGCTAGTGCAGCCCCAGCATTTT.

The rearrangement joins TRBV10-1 to TRBJ1-1, with D unclear. V shed 7 bases and J shed 1 base, with 7 bases lying between them. The germline gives CDR1 WNHNN, CDR2 SYGVQD (reference sequence). The CDR3 has 12 residues. Written as DNA, the CDR3 is TGCGCCAGCATCGGACCGAACACTGAAGCTTTCTTT. This sequence encodes CASIGPNTEAFF.

The J gene is TRBJ1-6, the V gene TRBV2; D ambiguous. The CDR3 is 13 amino acids. Germline V lookup: CDR1 SNHLY, CDR2 FYNNEI. With 3 bases removed from V and 7 bases from J, the gap between germline ends came to 7 bases. The CDR3, as DNA: TGTGCCAGCAGTGATCTGAGAAATTCACCCCTCCACTTT. Amino acid sequence: CASSDLRNSPLHF.

At least ten counts were recorded for this clonotype. The chain recombines TRBV2 with TRBJ1-5, with 8 positions matching TRBD1. V was pared by 4 bases and J by 4 bases, with 6 bases of the junction left unmatched. The V gene's germline CDR1 is SNHLY and CDR2 FYNNEI. This CDR3 is built from 15 residues. The CDR3 DNA reads as TGTGCCAGCAGTGCCAGGGGGCGCGGTAATCAGCCCCAGCATTTT. This gives the protein CASSARGRGNQPQHF.